Each of the 17 T cell receptor beta chains below was sequenced from the same sample in a study of beta chain features in type 1 diabetes. Findings of the study overall: Shorter TCRB CDR3s, moderately but significantly so, marked every one of the four CD4+ subsets in Type 1 diabetes patients.

Their specific antigens are unknown. Expressed TCRB transcripts were sequenced because the isolated RNA had all been reverse transcribed beforehand. Using immunoSEQ multiplex PCR, the repertoire was profiled, and TCRdb retains in-frame clones only, with some absent. Of a few hundred thousand clones in the sample, around 24% are singletons; the top ten hold about 0.011%. The sequenced material came from naive CD4+ T cells from blood. The receptors come from a young woman with type 1 diabetes.

This clone has a handful of counts. V usage is TRBV19 and J usage is TRBJ2-4, with TRBD2 matching 10 bases. Per the germline V gene, CDR1 is LNHDA and CDR2 is SQIVND (reference sequence). V lost 6 bases, J lost 2 bases, and 10 bases stayed unmatched. The CDR3 spans 17 residues. The DNA for the CDR3 is TGTGCCAGTAGGCCAATAGCGGGAGGTGGGACCAAAAACATTCAGTACTTC. Encoded protein: CASRPIAGGGTKNIQYF.

This clone has a handful of counts. The chain carries TRBV29-1 and TRBJ1-1; no clear D. V lost 4 bases to trimming and J lost 0 bases, with 9 bases between them. This CDR3 is built from 13 residues. The germline V gene encodes CDR1 SQVTM and CDR2 ANQGSEA. The CDR3 bases are TGCAGCGTTGTGTCCAGGTTGAACACTGAAGCTTTCTTT. Residues: CSVVSRLNTEAFF.

This clone was detected a few times. This chain links TRBV15 with TRBJ1-1; D ambiguous. The CDR3 length is 14 residues. V was clipped by 3 bases and J by 5 bases, with 13 bases between them. Germline CDR1 and CDR2: LNHNV and YYDKDF (reference sequence). The CDR3 protein is CATSSSARRTEAFF. In DNA form, the CDR3 reads TGTGCCACCAGCAGTTCGGCCCGGAGGACTGAAGCTTTCTTT.

This sequence joins TRBV30 and TRBJ2-2; TRBD2 matches 11 bases. This CDR3 has 17 residues. V trimming: 0 bases; J trimming: 3 bases; junction bases outside the gene matches: 6. Germline CDR1 is GTSNPN and CDR2 is SVGIG (reference sequence). CDR3 region: CAWSVSSGRWDTGELFF. DNA of the CDR3: TGTGCCTGGAGTGTATCTAGCGGGAGGTGGGACACCGGGGAGCTGTTTTTT.

This clone was seen a few times. This chain links TRBV7-2 with TRBJ2-6, with D possibly TRBD2 on 5 matching bases. The V gene's germline CDR1 is SGHTA and CDR2 FQGNSA. CDR3 length equals 15 residues. The ends were cut back, 2 bases at V and 2 bases at J, with 7 bases in the middle. The CDR3 DNA sequence: TGTGCCAGCAGCTTACGAGGGACTGGGGCCAACGTCCTGACTTTC. This translates into CASSLRGTGANVLTF.

The chain links TRBV29-1 to TRBJ2-3, with 8 bases matching TRBD1. CDR1 and CDR2 (germline): SQVTM, ANQGSEA. This CDR3 has 13 residues. V lost 6 bases, J lost 2 bases, and 4 bases stayed unmatched. CDR3 coding DNA: TGCAGCGTCGGACAGGGAATCACAGATACGCAGTATTTT. The encoded protein is CSVGQGITDTQYF.

This clone was seen more than once but under ten times. The chain joins TRBV5-1 to TRBJ1-1; 8 nucleotides match TRBD1. Germline assignment: CDR1 SGHRS and CDR2 YFSETQ. The CDR3 loop spans 15 amino acids. V trimming: 3 bases; J trimming: 4 bases; junction bases outside the gene matches: 8. In DNA form, the CDR3 reads TGCGCCAGCAGCTCCGCGGACAGGGAAGTCACTGAAGCTTTCTTT. As protein: CASSSADREVTEAFF.

V gene TRBV5-6 combines with J gene TRBJ2-6, with D unresolved. Trimming left V 9 bases short and J 4 bases short, with 14 bases between. The CDR3 sequence is 14 residues long. Germline V lookup: CDR1 SGHDT, CDR2 YYEEEE. The CDR3 sequence: CATEAVAGANVLTF. In DNA form, the CDR3 reads TGTGCCACCGAGGCGGTAGCAGGGGCCAACGTCCTGACTTTC.

V and J are TRBV10-3 and TRBJ2-3; 7 bases fit TRBD1. The CDR3 contains 15 residues. CDR1 is ENHRY and CDR2 is SYGVKD in the germline V gene. V gave up 6 bases and J gave up 4 bases; unmatched junction bases: 10. DNA for the CDR3: TGTGCCATCAGGACGACAGGGATGGTTGCAGATACGCAGTATTTT. Protein: CAIRTTGMVADTQYF.

DNA for the CDR3: TGCAGCGTTCGGTCTAGAGGGGGGGCGAACACCGGGGAGCTGTTTTTT. This sequence encodes CSVRSRGGANTGELFF. V usage is TRBV29-1 and J usage is TRBJ2-2; D is perhaps TRBD2 (7 bases). V was cut by 5 bases and J by 0 bases, with 16 bases left in between. The CDR3 consists of 16 residues. In germline, CDR1 is SQVTM, CDR2 ANQGSEA.

The chain employs TRBV2 and TRBJ2-7, with D tentatively TRBD2 (6 bases). The ends were cut back, 6 bases at V and 1 base at J, with 16 bases in the middle. The CDR3 is made up of 15 amino acids. Germline CDR1 reads SNHLY; CDR2 reads FYNNEI. CDR3 loop: CASRDLRDLSYEQYF. CDR3 DNA: TGTGCCAGCAGAGACCTCCGGGACTTGTCCTACGAGCAGTACTTC.

This clone was detected only a few times. The CDR3 nucleotides read TGCGCCAGCAGCCAAGATACGGGGACAGGGGGCACCAGGGAGACCCAGTACTTC. Residues: CASSQDTGTGGTRETQYF. The genes are TRBV4-1 and TRBJ2-5; 12 positions agree with TRBD1. With 0 bases clipped from V and 5 bases from J, the junction kept 10 bases outside the gene matches. Germline V gene lookup returns CDR1 MGHRA and CDR2 YSYEKL. The CDR3 is 18 amino acids.

The J gene is TRBJ2-1, the V gene TRBV5-1; maybe TRBD1 (5 bases). This CDR3 spans 14 amino acids. Germline CDR1 reads SGHRS; CDR2 reads YFSETQ. Trimming pared 1 base from V and 8 bases from J, leaving 13 bases between. The CDR3 region has the DNA TGCGCCAGCAGCTTGTTCCTAGGGGATGATGAGCAGTTCTTC. This encodes CASSLFLGDDEQFF.

The rearrangement uses TRBV5-1 and TRBJ2-7; TRBD2 matches at 7 bases. The CDR3 contains 14 residues. The J segment lost 3 bases and the V segment lost 2 bases, leaving 5 bases of the junction unmatched. Germline lookup yields CDR1 SGHRS and CDR2 YFSETQ. The CDR3 nucleotides are TGCGCCAGCAGCTTAACGGGGGAGGGCTACGAGCAGTACTTC. Translating it yields CASSLTGEGYEQYF.

This clone has just a few counts. This chain uses TRBV27 with TRBJ2-3; no clear D. V was pared by 2 bases and J by 3 bases, with 6 bases between. CDR3 length: 13 amino acids. The V gene's germline CDR1 is MNHEY and CDR2 SMNVEV (reference sequence). CDR3 DNA: TGTGCCAGCAGTTTACTGGAGACAGATACGCAGTATTTT. It codes for CASSLLETDTQYF.

The CDR3 nucleotides read TGTGCCAGCAGCCGAGATAGCGGGCTATCCTACGAGCAGTACTTC. Translated: CASSRDSGLSYEQYF. The chain recombines TRBV2 with TRBJ2-7; 7 nucleotides match TRBD2. The V segment lost 6 bases and the J segment 1 base; nucleotides outside the gene matches: 9. The CDR3 is 15 amino acids. CDR1 is SNHLY and CDR2 is FYNNEI in the germline V gene.

This chain links TRBV28 with TRBJ2-1; D not resolved. Per the germline V gene, CDR1 is MDHEN and CDR2 is SYDVKM. The CDR3 sequence is 13 residues long. Between the trimmed V and J ends, which lost 6 bases and 5 bases, there was a span of 11 bases. The CDR3 nucleotides are TGTGCCAGCAGCCCCAGTACAAACAATGAGCAGTTCTTC. It is translated as CASSPSTNNEQFF.